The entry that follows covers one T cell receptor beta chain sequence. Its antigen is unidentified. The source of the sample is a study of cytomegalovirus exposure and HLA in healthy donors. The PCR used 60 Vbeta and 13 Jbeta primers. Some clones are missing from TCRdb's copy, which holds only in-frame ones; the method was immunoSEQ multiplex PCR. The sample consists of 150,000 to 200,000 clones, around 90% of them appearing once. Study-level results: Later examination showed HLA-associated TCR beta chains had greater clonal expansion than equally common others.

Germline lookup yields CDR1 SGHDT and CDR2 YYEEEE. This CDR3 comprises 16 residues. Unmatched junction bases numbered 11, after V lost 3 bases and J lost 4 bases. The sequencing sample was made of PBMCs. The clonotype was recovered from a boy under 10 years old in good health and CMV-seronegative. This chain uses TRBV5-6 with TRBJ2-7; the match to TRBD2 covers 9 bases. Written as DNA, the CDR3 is TGTGCCAGCAGCTGGGGGGGCGGGAGGGCCGTGTACGAGCAGTACTTC. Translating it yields CASSWGGGRAVYEQYF. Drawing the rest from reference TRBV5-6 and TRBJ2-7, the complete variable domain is DAGVTQSPTHLIKTRGQQVTLRCSPKSGHDTVSWYQQALGQGPQFIFQYYEEEERQRGNFPDRFSGHQFPNYSSELNVNALLLGDSALYLCASSWGGGRAVYEQYFGPGTRLTVT.